This passage covers 29 T cell receptor beta chains from one sample sequenced in a study of metastatic and nonmetastatic thyroid tumors. TCRdb reprocessed the PCR reads using MiXCR. Of roughly 93,000 clones listed, roughly 13% are singletons. Patients underwent thyroid surgery, and none had received any treatment before it. The sample consisted of blood. These receptors were taken from a female donor with papillary thyroid cancer or a benign thyroid nodule (not recorded which). Some clones in this sample may be carry-over from other donors' samples.

This clone was observed at least ten times. The rearrangement joins TRBV3-1 to TRBJ1-2; no clear D. V lost 5 bases and J lost 3, with 7 bases in between. Germline loops: CDR1 LGHDT, CDR2 YNNKEL (reference sequence). This CDR3 spans 12 amino acids. CDR3: CASSSRDYGYTF. The CDR3 DNA follows: TGTGCCAGCAGCTCGCGAGACTATGGCTACACCTTC.

This chain uses TRBV9 with TRBJ1-1; D is uncertain. The V and J ends lost 4 bases and 6 bases respectively, with 13 bases between them. The CDR3 sequence is 13 residues long. The V gene's germline CDR1 is SGDLS and CDR2 YYNGEE. CDR3 region: CASSSRVNAEAFF. For the CDR3, the DNA is TGTGCCAGCAGCTCAAGGGTAAACGCTGAAGCTTTCTTT.

This clone was found many times. The genes are TRBV7-2 and TRBJ2-7; D unresolved. Per germline, CDR1 SGHTA and CDR2 FQGNSA. The V and J ends lost 5 bases and 3 bases respectively, with 17 bases between them. This CDR3 has 15 residues. This CDR3 reads CASSQNAGQGYEQYF. The DNA of the CDR3 is TGTGCCAGCAGCCAAAACGCCGGCCAAGGCTACGAGCAGTACTTC.

The rearrangement uses TRBV18 and TRBJ2-7, with 8 positions matching TRBD2. The CDR3 contains 14 residues. Germline CDR1 and CDR2: KGHSH and LQKENI. The V segment lost 6 bases and the J segment 7 bases; nucleotides outside the gene matches: 11. CDR3 nucleotides: TGTGCCAGCTCTACGGGGACTAGTCGATATGAGCAGTACTTC. Residues: CASSTGTSRYEQYF.

In this sample, this clone turned up many times. The V and J genes are TRBV30 and TRBJ2-7, with 7 nucleotides matching TRBD1. The CDR3 totals 13 residues. CDR1 is GTSNPN, CDR2 SVGIG, per germline (reference sequence). J lost 2 bases, V lost 3 bases, and 4 bases had no gene match. The CDR3 sequence: CAWSAGGAYEQYF. The CDR3 DNA is TGTGCCTGGAGCGCAGGGGGAGCCTACGAGCAGTACTTC.

This clone was found many times. The chain carries TRBV18 and TRBJ2-7, with 11 bases aligning to TRBD1. V was clipped by 6 bases and J by 4 bases; unmatched bases: 14. The CDR3 loop spans 17 amino acids. Germline-derived CDR1 and CDR2 are KGHSH and LQKENI. CDR3 nucleotides: TGTGCCAGCTCCCGTGGACAGGGGGCAACACGAGGATACGAGCAGTACTTC. This sequence encodes CASSRGQGATRGYEQYF.

This clone was observed at least ten times. The V call is TRBV18, the J call TRBJ2-3, with D maybe TRBD1 (6 bases). The CDR3 runs 15 residues. Germline CDR1 is KGHSH and CDR2 is LQKENI. The ends were cut back, 3 bases at V and 7 bases at J, with 17 bases in the middle. The CDR3 bases are TGTGCCAGCTCACCTTTAATGGACAGTCTTTATACGCAGTATTTT. Translating it yields CASSPLMDSLYTQYF.

This clone was seen many times. The chain carries TRBV5-4 and TRBJ1-2; TRBD1 agrees at 9 bases. CDR1 SGHNT and CDR2 YYREEE come from the germline V gene (reference sequence). This CDR3 has 16 amino acids. After removal of 3 bases from V and 4 bases from J, the junction contained 10 bases not matched to a gene. CDR3 residues: CASSWGQGTRGYGYTF. The CDR3 DNA reads TGTGCCAGCAGCTGGGGACAGGGAACGCGCGGCTATGGCTACACCTTC. Full variable domain (remainder filled in from reference TRBV5-4 and TRBJ1-2): ETGVTQSPTHLIKTRGQQVTLRCSSQSGHNTVSWYQQALGQGPQFIFQYYREEENGRGNFPPRFSGLQFPNYSSELNVNALELDDSALYLCASSWGQGTRGYGYTFGSGTRLTVV.

Details on this clone: A much larger clone sits a single nucleotide away, making a read error possible. The V gene is TRBV14, the J gene TRBJ2-1; D is possibly TRBD1 or TRBD2 (5 bases each). Germline V gene sequence: CDR1 SGHDN, CDR2 FVKESK. The CDR3 sequence is 13 residues long. V lost 0 bases, J lost 9 bases, and 9 bases lay in between. As DNA, the CDR3 is TGTGCCAGCAGCCAAGAATGGGGGACTGAGCAGTTCTTC. It codes for CASSQEWGTEQFF.

This clone was found many times. The chain couples TRBV13 to TRBJ2-1, with TRBD2 matching 8 bases. From germline, CDR1 is PRHDT and CDR2 FYEKMQ (reference sequence). This CDR3 region has 15 residues. Unmatched junction bases numbered 7, after V lost 5 bases and J lost 4 bases. The CDR3 DNA follows: TGTGCCAGCAGCCGGCGGGGACTAGATTACAATGAGCAGTTCTTC. The encoded protein is CASSRRGLDYNEQFF.

This chain links TRBV5-6 with TRBJ1-4; D remains ambiguous. The V gene lost 2 bases and the J gene lost 4 bases, with 12 bases spanning the gap. This CDR3 contains 15 residues. Germline V lookup: CDR1 SGHDT, CDR2 YYEEEE. CDR3 amino acids: CASSLQPADNEKLFF. The CDR3, as DNA: TGTGCCAGCAGCTTACAACCCGCGGATAATGAAAAACTGTTTTTT.

This clone was seen at least ten times. V and J are TRBV20-1 and TRBJ1-6, with TRBD1 identical over 9 bases. J gave up 5 bases and V 3 bases, and 5 bases lay outside the gene matches. This CDR3 comprises 15 residues. Germline CDR1 DFQATT, CDR2 SNEGSKA (reference sequence). In nucleotides, the CDR3 is TGCAGTGCTAGCCCTAGGACAGGGGATAATTCACCCCTCCACTTT. Protein sequence: CSASPRTGDNSPLHF.

The table lists this clone with many counts. The chain has TRBV2 and TRBJ2-2, with no clear D. CDR3 size: 15 residues. Germline-derived CDR1 and CDR2 are SNHLY and FYNNEI. Trimming removed 1 base at V and 6 bases at J, with 12 bases between. The CDR3 here is CASSEDAPSAGELFF. CDR3 coding DNA: TGTGCCAGCAGTGAAGACGCTCCTTCGGCCGGGGAGCTGTTTTTT.

This clone came up many times. The V call is TRBV11-2, the J call TRBJ2-5; 8 bases are a match to TRBD2. In germline, CDR1 is SGHAT, CDR2 FQNNGV. This CDR3 comprises 15 residues. Trimming cost V 6 bases and J 2 bases; bases outside gene matches: 8. The chain's CDR3 is CASSLRTSPQETQYF. The CDR3 DNA is TGTGCCAGCAGTCTCCGGACTAGCCCGCAAGAGACCCAGTACTTC.

This clone was observed at least ten times. J is TRBJ2-3 and V is TRBV9; 7 bases are shared with TRBD2. Trimming at V came to 1 base and at J to 1 base, leaving 0 bases not matched to a gene. Germline V lookup: CDR1 SGDLS, CDR2 YYNGEE. This CDR3 is built from 14 residues. The CDR3 reads CASSVLAGTDTQYF. DNA of the CDR3: TGTGCCAGCAGCGTACTAGCGGGCACAGATACGCAGTATTTT.

This clone was seen repeatedly, ten times or more. CDR3 residues: CASARGSGEQYF. DNA for the CDR3: TGTGCCAGCGCCAGGGGCTCTGGCGAGCAGTACTTC. The chain joins TRBV27 to TRBJ2-7, with D possibly TRBD1 on 6 matching bases. The CDR3 spans 12 residues. The V gene's germline CDR1 is MNHEY and CDR2 SMNVEV (reference sequence). V was trimmed by 8 bases and J by 6 bases, leaving 14 bases between them.

As regards this clone: The same CDR3 can be traced to other DNA sequences in this sample. The chain uses TRBV7-8 and TRBJ1-4, with 7 nucleotides matching TRBD1. V was pared by 5 bases and J by 0 bases, with 15 bases of the junction left unmatched. Germline values: CDR1 SGHVS, CDR2 FQNEAQ. The CDR3 length is 19 residues. CDR3 sequence: CASSTRPGTAEATNEKLFF. The DNA of the CDR3 is TGTGCCAGCAGCACGCGTCCCGGGACAGCAGAAGCAACTAATGAAAAACTGTTTTTT.

In its sample, this clone was seen many times. CDR3 nucleotides: TGTGCCATCAGTGAAGGGGGAGAAAAACTGTTTTTT. The encoded protein is CAISEGGEKLFF. The rearrangement uses TRBV10-3 and TRBJ1-4; D perhaps matches TRBD1 (6 bases). The CDR3 totals 12 residues. Per the germline V gene, CDR1 is ENHRY and CDR2 is SYGVKD. V was cut by 3 bases and J by 8 bases, with 7 bases left in between.

This clone was counted between two and nine times. The rearrangement uses TRBV5-6 and TRBJ2-3; either TRBD1 or TRBD2 may supply D (6 bases each). The CDR3 has 14 amino acids. Per germline, CDR1 SGHDT and CDR2 YYEEEE. Trimming shortened V by 4 bases and J by 6 bases, and 15 bases separated the two germline ends. As DNA, the CDR3 is TGTGCCAGCAGCGGAGGAGGGGGGCCGGATACGCAGTATTTT. Translated: CASSGGGGPDTQYF. Filled out from reference TRBV5-6 and TRBJ2-3, the complete variable domain reads DAGVTQSPTHLIKTRGQQVTLRCSPKSGHDTVSWYQQALGQGPQFIFQYYEEEERQRGNFPDRFSGHQFPNYSSELNVNALLLGDSALYLCASSGGGGPDTQYFGPGTRLTVL.

This clone was observed at least ten times. V usage is TRBV19 and J usage is TRBJ2-5; 7 positions match TRBD2. The V gene's germline CDR1 is LNHDA and CDR2 SQIVND (reference sequence). With V trimmed by 5 bases and J by 1 base, 10 bases remained unmatched. The CDR3 runs 16 residues. The CDR3 loop is CASSARLAGVQETQYF. In DNA form, the CDR3 reads TGTGCCAGTAGTGCGCGACTAGCTGGGGTCCAAGAGACCCAGTACTTC. The entire variable domain, with the rest obtained from reference TRBV19 and TRBJ2-5, is as follows: DGGITQSPKYLFRKEGQNVTLSCEQNLNHDAMYWYRQDPGQGLRLIYYSQIVNDFQKGDIAEGYSVSREKKESFPLTVTSAQKNPTAFYLCASSARLAGVQETQYFGPGTRLLVL.

Note on this clone: This may come from a read error, since a much larger clone is one base off. The chain links TRBV6-4 to TRBJ2-3; 13 bases align to TRBD2. Trimming removed 6 bases from V and 0 bases from J; junction bases left unmatched: 3. This CDR3 comprises 16 residues. Germline CDR1 reads MRHNA; CDR2 reads SNTAGT. This chain's CDR3 is CASRPLAGGSTDTQYF. DNA for the CDR3: TGTGCCAGCAGACCACTAGCGGGAGGGAGCACAGATACGCAGTATTTT.

A note on this clone: Compared with germline, one end of the junction differs, possibly owing to a read error. The rearrangement uses TRBV6-1 and TRBJ2-2; D remains unclear. The V gene's germline CDR1 is MNHNS and CDR2 SASEGT. This CDR3 spans 14 amino acids. CDR3 nucleotides: TGTGCCAGCACCCAATACGCGAACACCTGGGAGCTGTTTTTT. Translated: CASTQYANTWELFF.

The table lists this clone with many counts. V and J are TRBV7-2 and TRBJ1-2, with D possibly being TRBD1 (5 bases). V was cut by 5 bases and J by 8 bases, with 18 bases left in between. This CDR3 has 14 amino acids. The V gene's germline CDR1 is SGHTA and CDR2 FQGNSA. For the CDR3, the DNA is TGTGCCAGCAGCCCACCTTACGGGACGGGGGGCTACACCTTC. It translates to CASSPPYGTGGYTF.

This clone occurred many times. The gene calls are TRBV27 and TRBJ2-3, with unresolved D. Trimming stripped 1 base from V and 0 bases from J, with 5 bases between. Germline CDR1 is MNHEY and CDR2 is SMNVEV (reference sequence). This CDR3 has 14 amino acids. CDR3 in DNA: TGTGCCAGCAGTTTATATCGTAGCACAGATACGCAGTATTTT. Translated, it gives CASSLYRSTDTQYF.

This clone was recorded at least ten times. The chain links TRBV28 to TRBJ1-5, with D uncertain. The CDR3 totals 15 residues. Between the trimmed V and J ends, which lost 5 bases and 4 bases, there was a span of 15 bases. Per germline, CDR1 MDHEN and CDR2 SYDVKM. The CDR3 nucleotides are TGTGCCAGCAGTCTTAGGGTGGATCTAAATCAGCCCCAGCATTTT. This translates into CASSLRVDLNQPQHF.

This clone was recorded a few times. Given a much more abundant clone one base away, this may be a read error. The J gene is TRBJ2-7, the V gene TRBV29-1, with 9 bases fitting TRBD2. Germline V CDR1 and CDR2: SQVTM, ANQGSEA. The CDR3 is made up of 13 amino acids. The CDR3 loop is CRVDVSGSFEQYF. As DNA, the CDR3 is TGCAGAGTTGATGTTAGCGGGAGTTTCGAGCAGTACTTC.

The chain couples TRBV11-2 to TRBJ2-1; the match to TRBD1 covers 8 bases. Losses at the gene ends were 4 bases for V and 5 bases for J; bases not matched to a gene: 10. The germline V gene has CDR1 SGHAT and CDR2 FQNNGV. The CDR3 runs 16 residues. This CDR3 is CASSSPVGTGDNEQFF. The CDR3 DNA reads as TGTGCCAGCAGCTCGCCGGTCGGGACAGGCGACAATGAGCAGTTCTTC.

The chain recombines TRBV20-1 with TRBJ2-1, with 10 positions matching TRBD2. The germline V gene has CDR1 DFQATT and CDR2 SNEGSKA (reference sequence). J lost 6 bases, V lost 1 base, and 9 bases had no gene match. This CDR3 comprises 16 residues. DNA for the CDR3: TGCAGTGCTAGAGCCCCCACTAGCGGGAAGGTCAATGAGCAGTTCTTC. Translating it yields CSARAPTSGKVNEQFF.

Of note for this clone: This clone may be a read error of a much larger clone one base away. This sample also contains other DNA sequences that code for the same CDR3. The rearrangement links TRBV27 to TRBJ2-7; D possibly corresponds to TRBD2 (5 bases). Trimming took off 0 bases at V and 3 bases at J, with 6 bases between the two ends. The CDR3 is 13 amino acids. Germline V gene lookup returns CDR1 MNHEY and CDR2 SMNVEV (reference sequence). This CDR3 reads CASSLSGSYEQYF. In nucleotides, the CDR3 is TGTGCCAGCAGTTTATCAGGGAGCTACGAGCAGTACTTC.